Below, 29 T cell receptor beta chains from the same sample are listed, as sequenced in a study of shared clonotypes between healthy human individuals. Naive CD8 cells comprised CD45RO-negative, CCR7-positively selected cells, excluding terminally differentiated effector memory CD45RA+ cells. Data came from immunoSEQ multiplex PCR; TCRdb stores just in-frame clones and leaves some out. This table has about 2.2 million clones, just under 95% appearing once. Sequenced sample: naive CD8+ T cells from PBMCs. The receptors derive from a man aged 18 to 30 in good health. Some clones in this sample may be carry-over from other donors' samples.

The chain combines TRBV7-6 with TRBJ1-1, with TRBD1 matching 10 bases. The CDR3 is 16 amino acids. The V segment lost 2 bases and the J segment 0 bases; nucleotides outside the gene matches: 3. Germline V lookup: CDR1 SGHVS, CDR2 FNYEAQ. CDR3 sequence (DNA): TGTGCCAGCAGCTTACGGGGACAGGGGATGAACACTGAAGCTTTCTTT. Translating it yields CASSLRGQGMNTEAFF.

This clone was recorded once. The V call is TRBV6-1, the J call TRBJ2-7; either TRBD1 or TRBD2 may fit D (5 bases each). Germline V gives CDR1 MNHNS, CDR2 SASEGT. This CDR3 contains 14 residues. V was shortened by 6 bases and J by 2 bases, with 14 bases between the two germline ends. The CDR3 DNA reads TGTGCCAGCAGCGACTTTGGGGGAGCCTACGAGCAGTACTTC. Translation: CASSDFGGAYEQYF.

The chain links TRBV27 to TRBJ2-1, with 9 bases identical to TRBD1. V lost 8 bases, J lost 4 bases, and 12 bases stayed unmatched. The CDR3 loop spans 16 amino acids. From germline, CDR1 is MNHEY and CDR2 SMNVEV (reference sequence). CDR3 sequence (DNA): TGTGCCAGCCACCCGGTGGGACAGGGAGGTTACAATGAGCAGTTCTTC. Its protein product is CASHPVGQGGYNEQFF.

J is TRBJ1-2 and V is TRBV27, with D possibly being TRBD1 (5 bases). Trimming cost V 6 bases and J 8 bases, with 19 bases left between them. The CDR3 runs to 14 residues. In germline, CDR1 is MNHEY, CDR2 SMNVEV (reference sequence). The CDR3 sequence: CASSPTGGERGYTF. As DNA, the CDR3 is TGTGCCAGCAGCCCTACCGGGGGAGAGAGGGGCTACACCTTC.

A word on this clone: The identical CDR3 is also encoded by other nucleotide sequences in the sample. The chain carries TRBV5-1 and TRBJ2-2; the D is unclear. The germline V and J ends were trimmed by 4 bases and 5 bases, with 6 bases remaining between them. Germline V CDR1 and CDR2: SGHRS, YFSETQ. The CDR3 sequence is 12 residues long. Written as DNA, the CDR3 is TGCGCCAGCAGCCTGGAGACCGGGGAGCTGTTTTTT. It specifies CASSLETGELFF.

The chain employs TRBV7-8 and TRBJ1-2; 8 bases are shared with TRBD1. CDR3 length: 15 amino acids. V lost 4 bases to trimming and J lost 4 bases; unmatched junction nucleotides: 8. Germline CDR1 and CDR2: SGHVS and FQNEAQ. In nucleotides, the CDR3 is TGTGCCAGCAGCTCCGACAGGGGCAATCCCTATGGCTACACCTTC. This encodes CASSSDRGNPYGYTF.

The chain couples TRBV10-1 to TRBJ2-3, with D perhaps given as TRBD1 or TRBD2 (5 bases each). Trimming cost V 3 bases and J 6 bases, with 16 bases left between them. Per germline, CDR1 WNHNN and CDR2 SYGVQD (reference sequence). CDR3 length: 15 residues. The CDR3 protein is CASSEWGTGSDTQYF. DNA for the CDR3: TGCGCCAGCAGTGAATGGGGGACGGGTAGCGATACGCAGTATTTT.

The chain combines TRBV9 with TRBJ2-7; TRBD1 agrees at 7 bases. V dropped 3 bases and J dropped 2; count of bases not matched to a gene: 8. Germline CDR1 is SGDLS and CDR2 is YYNGEE. The CDR3 runs 15 residues. CDR3 sequence: CASSEGPGQPYEQYF. The CDR3 DNA reads TGTGCCAGCAGCGAAGGACCGGGACAGCCCTACGAGCAGTACTTC.

This chain links TRBV7-9 with TRBJ2-5; D is unresolved. The J call is doubtful: the DNA matches TRBJ2-7 better. The CDR3 length is 13 residues. The germline V gene has CDR1 SEHNR and CDR2 FQNEAQ (reference sequence). Written as DNA, the CDR3 is TGTGCCAGCAGCTCCACAGACTCCTACGAGCAGTACTTC. Protein sequence: CASSSTDSYEQYF.

This chain uses TRBV6-5 with TRBJ2-3, with 7 bases lining up with TRBD1. The CDR3 loop spans 14 amino acids. CDR1 is MNHEY, CDR2 SVGAGI, per germline. Losses at the gene ends were 5 bases for V and 3 bases for J; bases not matched to a gene: 5. The CDR3 nucleotides are TGTGCCAGCAGTGTACTGGGACAGACAGATACGCAGTATTTT. Its translation is CASSVLGQTDTQYF.

This chain connects TRBV29-1 to TRBJ1-2, with D possibly TRBD1 on 5 matching bases. The V gene's germline CDR1 is SQVTM and CDR2 ANQGSEA. The CDR3 sequence is 11 residues long. Trimming left V 3 bases short and J 4 bases short, with 6 bases between. The CDR3 region has the DNA TGCAGCGTTGATGACAGCTATGGCTACACCTTC. It encodes CSVDDSYGYTF.

This chain links TRBV19 with TRBJ1-5, with a tentative D call TRBD1 (6 bases). Germline V gives CDR1 LNHDA, CDR2 SQIVND (reference sequence). V dropped 7 bases and J dropped 4 bases, with 17 bases sitting between them. CDR3 length: 15 residues. In nucleotides, the CDR3 is TGTGCCAGTACCATACAGGGCGGAGGGAATCAGCCCCAGCATTTT. Translated, it gives CASTIQGGGNQPQHF. The whole variable domain, remainder taken from reference TRBV19 and TRBJ1-5, is DGGITQSPKYLFRKEGQNVTLSCEQNLNHDAMYWYRQDPGQGLRLIYYSQIVNDFQKGDIAEGYSVSREKKESFPLTVTSAQKNPTAFYLCASTIQGGGNQPQHFGDGTRLSIL.

The chain is built from TRBV9 and TRBJ2-1; D perhaps matches TRBD1 (6 bases). The V gene lost 4 bases and the J gene lost 5 bases, with 19 bases spanning the gap. The germline V gene has CDR1 SGDLS and CDR2 YYNGEE. This CDR3 is 16 amino acids long. The CDR3 sequence is CASSPLQGRRNNEQFF. DNA of the CDR3: TGTGCCAGCAGCCCATTACAGGGCCGGCGAAACAATGAGCAGTTCTTC.

The rearrangement uses TRBV7-2 and TRBJ2-7; D possibly corresponds to TRBD1 (5 bases). V lost 4 bases to trimming and J lost 1 base, with 17 bases between them. The CDR3 totals 16 residues. In germline, CDR1 is SGHTA, CDR2 FQGNSA. Here the CDR3 reads CASSSLQGTGSYEQYF. CDR3 nucleotides: TGTGCCAGCAGCTCCCTCCAGGGAACTGGTTCCTACGAGCAGTACTTC.

This clone was recorded a few times. The chain employs TRBV6-5 and TRBJ2-2; D unclear. CDR1 and CDR2 from the germline V gene are MNHEY and SVGAGI. Trimming removed 6 bases at V and 6 bases at J, with 8 bases between. The CDR3 contains 12 residues. The CDR3 protein is CASSLTAGELFF. The CDR3 bases are TGTGCCAGCAGCCTTACGGCCGGGGAGCTGTTTTTT.

The chain is built from TRBV5-6 and TRBJ2-1; D perhaps matches TRBD1 (5 bases). V was clipped by 3 bases and J by 10 bases, with 11 bases between them. Per the germline V gene, CDR1 is SGHDT and CDR2 is YYEEEE. The CDR3 is 12 residues long. CDR3 loop: CASSWGYGEQFF. The CDR3 DNA follows: TGTGCCAGCAGCTGGGGCTACGGGGAGCAGTTCTTC.

The chain carries TRBV5-6 and TRBJ2-7; a weak D match, TRBD2 (5 bases). The length of the CDR3 is 15 residues. Germline values: CDR1 SGHDT, CDR2 YYEEEE. V shed 0 bases and J shed 2 bases, with 12 bases lying between them. The DNA for the CDR3 is TGTGCCAGCAGCTTGGGGGTGGCTAGCACCTACGAGCAGTACTTC. Translated, it gives CASSLGVASTYEQYF. The full variable domain, in which reference TRBV5-6 and TRBJ2-7 provide the parts outside the CDR3, is DAGVTQSPTHLIKTRGQQVTLRCSPKSGHDTVSWYQQALGQGPQFIFQYYEEEERQRGNFPDRFSGHQFPNYSSELNVNALLLGDSALYLCASSLGVASTYEQYFGPGTRLTVT.

The CDR3 nucleotides are TGTGCCAGCAGTTACTACGCCGAGCCAAAACTGTTTTTT. It translates to CASSYYAEPKLFF. The genes are TRBV6-5 and TRBJ1-4; D ambiguous. Trimming shortened V by 1 base and J by 10 bases, and 10 bases separated the two germline ends. Germline CDR1 MNHEY, CDR2 SVGAGI. The CDR3 has 13 amino acids.

This rearrangement joins TRBV7-2 to TRBJ2-7; weak D call: TRBD1 (5 bases). Per the germline V gene, CDR1 is SGHTA and CDR2 is FQGNSA. V gave up 1 base and J gave up 5 bases, with 21 bases separating them. CDR3 length: 17 residues. CDR3 in amino acids: CASSLGVWGKKGDEQYF. In nucleotides, the CDR3 is TGTGCCAGCAGCTTAGGAGTTTGGGGCAAAAAAGGGGACGAGCAGTACTTC.

Only a few counts were recorded for this clone. Other DNA sequences within the sample encode an identical CDR3. The V call is TRBV9, the J call TRBJ2-3; D not resolved. V was trimmed by 0 bases and J by 4 bases, leaving 6 bases between them. The CDR3 covers 13 residues. Germline-derived CDR1 and CDR2 are SGDLS and YYNGEE. The CDR3 loop reads CASSVGSPDTQYF. The CDR3 nucleotides read TGTGCCAGCAGCGTAGGGAGTCCAGATACGCAGTATTTT.

This chain links TRBV28 with TRBJ2-5, with TRBD2 as a possible D gene (6 bases). Trimming pared 3 bases from V and 1 base from J, leaving 12 bases between. Germline lookup yields CDR1 MDHEN and CDR2 SYDVKM. The CDR3 contains 15 residues. The CDR3 bases are TGTGCCAGCAGTTTCCTGCGGGAAATCCAAGAGACCCAGTACTTC. It encodes CASSFLREIQETQYF.

V gene TRBV2 combines with J gene TRBJ2-7, with D unclear. The germline V and J ends were trimmed by 2 bases and 4 bases, with 9 bases remaining between them. Germline V gives CDR1 SNHLY, CDR2 FYNNEI. CDR3 length: 13 amino acids. CDR3 region: CASSESWAYEQYF. The CDR3 DNA is TGTGCCAGCAGTGAATCCTGGGCATACGAGCAGTACTTC.

This chain uses TRBV28 with TRBJ1-1; TRBD1 agrees at 8 bases. The V segment lost 4 bases and the J segment 0 bases; nucleotides outside the gene matches: 10. The CDR3 totals 17 residues. The germline gives CDR1 MDHEN, CDR2 SYDVKM. The CDR3 sequence is CASSSADRGLMNTEAFF. CDR3 bases: TGTGCCAGCAGTTCAGCCGACAGGGGCCTTATGAACACTGAAGCTTTCTTT.

The chain recombines TRBV29-1 with TRBJ2-1; D is perhaps TRBD1 or TRBD2 (5 bases each). Trimming left V 7 bases short and J 9 bases short, with 7 bases between. The CDR3 has 9 amino acids. The germline gives CDR1 SQVTM, CDR2 ANQGSEA. The CDR3: CSAGTEQFF. Written as DNA, the CDR3 is TGCAGCGCTGGGACTGAGCAGTTCTTC.

V and J are TRBV11-2 and TRBJ1-2; D call uncertain. Per the germline V gene, CDR1 is SGHAT and CDR2 is FQNNGV. The length of the CDR3 is 13 residues. V was shortened by 1 base and J by 6 bases, with 9 bases between the two germline ends. This CDR3 is CASSLGQANGYTF. In DNA, the CDR3 is TGTGCCAGCAGCTTAGGGCAGGCGAATGGCTACACCTTC.

The chain employs TRBV28 and TRBJ2-3, with 10 bases fitting TRBD2. V trimming: 6 bases; J trimming: 6 bases; junction bases outside the gene matches: 6. CDR1 is MDHEN, CDR2 SYDVKM, per germline. The CDR3 contains 14 residues. CDR3 coding DNA: TGTGCCAGCAGGACACTAGCGGGACGGGATACGCAGTATTTT. It yields the protein CASRTLAGRDTQYF.

In this sample, this clone turned up a few times. The same CDR3 also results from other DNA sequences found in this sample. This chain uses TRBV5-1 with TRBJ1-1, with D unclear. Germline V CDR1 and CDR2: SGHRS, YFSETQ. With 0 bases removed from V and 1 base from J, the gap between germline ends came to 4 bases. The CDR3 extends over 13 amino acids. CDR3 sequence (DNA): TGCGCCAGCAGCTTGGAGGGGAACACTGAAGCTTTCTTT. This encodes CASSLEGNTEAFF.

As to this clone: This specimen includes other DNA sequences encoding the same CDR3. V and J are TRBV27 and TRBJ1-1; D is unclear. CDR1 is MNHEY, CDR2 SMNVEV, per germline (reference sequence). The CDR3 runs 13 residues. Deletions cut 3 bases from V and 0 bases from J, with 5 bases between. CDR3 amino acids: CASSLGLNTEAFF. The CDR3 bases are TGTGCCAGCAGTTTGGGGTTGAACACTGAAGCTTTCTTT.

The CDR3 spells CASSLIGVGDSPNTGELFF. CDR3 DNA sequence: TGTGCCAGCAGTTTAATTGGGGTGGGAGATAGCCCGAACACCGGGGAGCTGTTTTTT. The chain joins TRBV28 to TRBJ2-2; possibly TRBD2 for D (5 bases). This CDR3 has 19 amino acids. V lost 2 bases and J lost 0, with 19 bases in between. Germline CDR1 reads MDHEN; CDR2 reads SYDVKM.